This TCR beta chain originates from a study of CD8 T cells in ankylosing spondylitis. Study findings and constraints: Reports of some motif variants in reactive arthritis synovial fluid and blood predate this one. The study looked at matched synovial fluid samples from ankylosing spondylitis patients. Disease-linked clones were reported to be significantly enriched there. The authors found the disease-linked clones to be CD8+ and relatively rare in peripheral blood. About 8 highly homologous variants made up a TCR beta motif, and this motif appeared characteristic of ankylosing spondylitis blood.

Germline CDR1 SGHRS, CDR2 YFSETQ. V was pared by 0 bases and J by 8 bases, with 17 bases between. The CDR3 spans 15 residues. This clonotype appeared many times. Its target is not known. Via MiXCR, TCRdb re-called the 5' RACE reads, giving one row per CDR3 protein. In the table there are 120,000 to 150,000 distinct CDR3 sequences, 7% to 10% of which are singletons. The source material was synovial fluid, either unsorted or a sorted T cell fraction (not recorded which). The rearrangement links TRBV5-1 to TRBJ1-2; D is undetermined. The clonotype originates from a male donor with ankylosing spondylitis. CDR3 sequence (DNA): TGCGCCAGCAGCTTGGACCCGGCGGCCGGGCGGGGCTACACCTTC. The encoded protein is CASSLDPAAGRGYTF.